This entry is about one T cell receptor (beta chain). Its antigen is still unknown. The sample holds no much larger clone one base away, and base qualities are not on file. These data are taken from a study of T cell responses to AZD1222 COVID-19 vaccine (dated by TCRdb to about 2021). In the study overall: AZD1222 recipients with second doses at about 4 weeks or about 12 weeks were pooled, because spike-specific TCR depth and breadth did not differ between schedules. TCR sequencing was performed for about 250 trial participants, of whom 200 to 210 were given two doses of AZD1222 and around 26 were given two doses of MenACWY control vaccine. Enrollment into the trials was organized by age into subgroups of 18-55, 56-69 and 70-plus years, and those subgroups contained roughly 150, 30 and 60 TCR-sequenced participants, respectively. The study at large found these results: Reportedly, close to half of the unique spike-specific TCRs recognized epitopes lying outside the regions that are mutated in the B.1.351 and B.1.1.7 variants. Only a handful of AZD1222 recipients were SARS-CoV-2 seropositive at baseline, limiting conclusions about previously exposed vaccinees. CD4 TCRs associated with the vaccine covered the entire spike protein, and the dominant responses were in regions 160-218 and 743-854. The 56-69-year group was small, and its depth increase did not reach significance, likely because of low power. Participants were mostly white British, with more females than males. The authors suggested clonal diversity may have been underestimated. Spike-specific TCR breadth and depth rose significantly after two AZD1222 doses compared with day 0 and with MenACWY recipients. Because no day 14 peak-response samples were available, repertoires were characterized only after the peak T cell response.

Taken from cysteine to phenylalanine, the CDR3 has 15 residues. Of all the DNA, just the CDR3 is kept, 45 bases in frame from base 1. CDR1 is given as SGHAT and CDR2 as FQDESV, both from the germline V gene (reference sequence). Here V drops 4 bases and J drops 1 base, and the junction holds 5 bases not matched to any gene. The CDR3 regions of human TCRbeta chains were analyzed by immunosequencing. In the paper's pipeline: Repertoire TCRs were checked for matches against a reference library of SARS-CoV-2-specific TCRs that had been generated using the MIRA antigen-specificity platform. Breadth was defined as the fraction of unique TCRs that were SARS-CoV-2-associated. Depth was defined as the fraction of total T cells that were SARS-CoV-2-associated. Using the MIRA data, each spike-specific TCR was mapped to the spike region that the TCR reacts to and placed in a CD4 or CD8 class. Log10-transformed breadth and depth values were compared by one-way ANOVA with Sidak's multiple comparisons tests. TCRdb limited this immuneACCESS table to in-frame rearrangements with V and J called. A share of clones is missing; checked studies link under half to unresolved V genes, and the rest is unexplained. For V, J and clone size, that table is used; D and trimming come from the DNA. The sample records some 150,000 clones, around nine tenths of which are singletons. The top ten constitute less than 5.5% of the sample.

The time point label for this specimen denotes: baseline before first vaccination. Vaccinee samples came from UK trials COV001 and COV002, including a single-blind randomized controlled phase 2/3 trial of AZD1222 (ChAdOx1 nCoV-19) in healthy adults. For TCRbeta chain sequencing, PBMC samples were collected from trial participants at day 0 and at day 28 after the second dose. Rearrangement joined TRBV11-1 to TRBJ1-1, and TRBD1 aligns with 8 junction nucleotides. The sequence was collected from an adult in good health. The sequences come from peripheral blood, collected on day 0 of AZD1222 vaccination. The sequenced DNA is TGTGCCAGCAGCTCACCCGGGACAGGGAACACTGAAGCTTTCTTT. The encoded protein is CASSSPGTGNTEAFF.